The 2 T cell receptor beta chains below all came from one sample that was sequenced in a study of blood T cell repertoires in COVID-19. Clones were read by immunoSEQ multiplex PCR, and TCRdb kept only the in-frame ones, dropping some. The data hold some 180,000 clones, with 85% to 90% observed a single time. The sample consisted of peripheral blood. These receptors all come from a middle-aged man who had recovered from COVID-19.

This sequence joins TRBV7-9 and TRBJ2-7; 10 nucleotides align to TRBD2. Germline CDR1 SEHNR, CDR2 FQNEAQ (reference sequence). The J segment lost 3 bases and the V segment lost 3 bases, leaving 5 bases of the junction unmatched. The CDR3 is 15 amino acids. CDR3 nucleotide sequence: TGTGCCAGCAGCTTTTCGGGACTAGCGAACTACGAGCAGTACTTC. Translating gives CASSFSGLANYEQYF.

The chain is built from TRBV28 and TRBJ1-5; D is possibly TRBD1 (5 bases). Germline loops: CDR1 MDHEN, CDR2 SYDVKM. Trimming shortened V by 6 bases and J by 0 bases, and 9 bases separated the two germline ends. The CDR3 runs 14 residues. CDR3 sequence (DNA): TGTGCCAGCAGACCTCAGGGTAGCAATCAGCCCCAGCATTTT. This gives the protein CASRPQGSNQPQHF.